This TCR beta chain was found in a study of T-cell memory formation after mild COVID-19. Remarks on this clonotype: As yet, its antigen is unknown.

V gave up 3 bases and J gave up 5 bases, with 16 bases separating them. The length of the CDR3 is 15 residues. TCRalpha and TCRbeta libraries used 5'RACE with constant-segment primers and UMIs. Each CDR3 protein is one row after TCRdb ran MiXCR on the 5' RACE reads. Here the sample spans 150,000 to 200,000 distinct CDR3 sequences, around 15% being singletons. Notes on the study in general: CD8+ contracting clones occupied EMRA, while CD4+ ones occupied mainly CM and EM. Clones that shrank (day 15 to 85) were balanced CD4/CD8, whereas later expanders leaned CD4+. Some clones that responded turned up in pre-infection memory, which suggests that cross-reactive memory joined in.

The sequencing input was PBMCs or a T cell subset sorted from them (not recorded which). This chain joins TRBV12-3 or TRBV12-4 and TRBJ2-5, with D possibly matching TRBD2 (5 bases). The TCR comes from an adult woman who had mild COVID-19 (a few samples of this study predate the infection). Cell type and time point are not known. The CDR3 coding sequence is TGTGCCAGCAGTTTTGACCGGTCCCCGGGGGAGACCCAGTACTTC. This sequence encodes CASSFDRSPGETQYF.